This T cell receptor (beta chain) was observed in a study of cytomegalovirus exposure and HLA in healthy donors. Study observations and caveats: A later analysis reported that several of the most significant clusters appeared to be linked to common viral pathogens, among them Epstein-Barr virus.

The PCR employed 60 Vbeta primers together with 13 Jbeta primers. Libraries were prepared by immunoSEQ multiplex PCR; TCRdb keeps only in-frame clonotypes and omits some of them. The sample's table shows 200,000 to 250,000 clones. Trimming cost V 10 bases and J 7 bases, with 7 bases left between them. Germline V CDR1 and CDR2: ENHRY, SYGVKD. This CDR3 has 10 residues. Regarding this clone: Its antigen is not identified.

Sequencing input: PBMCs. This receptor was identified in a girl aged 2 to 10 in good health and CMV-seropositive. V usage is TRBV10-3 and J usage is TRBJ2-2; no clear D gene. CDR3 DNA sequence: TGTGCCACCCCCGGCGGGGAGCTGTTTTTT. Translation gives CATPGGELFF.